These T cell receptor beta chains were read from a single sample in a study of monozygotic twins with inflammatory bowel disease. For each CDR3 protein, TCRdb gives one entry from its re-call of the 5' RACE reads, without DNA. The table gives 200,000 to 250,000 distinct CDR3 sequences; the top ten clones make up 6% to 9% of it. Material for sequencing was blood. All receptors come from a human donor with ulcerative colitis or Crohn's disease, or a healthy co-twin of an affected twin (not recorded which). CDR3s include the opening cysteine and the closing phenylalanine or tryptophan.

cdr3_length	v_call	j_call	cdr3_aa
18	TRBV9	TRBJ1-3	CASSVGWTGISEGNTIYF
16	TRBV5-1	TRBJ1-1	CASSLIVGRNRTEAFF
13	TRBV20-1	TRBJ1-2	CSALPTDRVDYTF
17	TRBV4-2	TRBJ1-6	CASSQAIGDRVWSPLHF
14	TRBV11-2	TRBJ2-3	CASSWAGSTDTQYF
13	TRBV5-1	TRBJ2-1	CASSMEPEDEQFF
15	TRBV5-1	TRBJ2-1	CASSPGTGKNNEQFF
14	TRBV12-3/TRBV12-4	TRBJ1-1	CASTTAGLDTEAFF
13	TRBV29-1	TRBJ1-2	CSVEAGANYGYTF
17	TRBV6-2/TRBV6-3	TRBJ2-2	CASSYSKPRGATGELFF
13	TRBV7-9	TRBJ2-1	CASRLGQNNEQFF
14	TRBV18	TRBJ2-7	CASSPPGRSYEQYF
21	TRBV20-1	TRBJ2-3	CSARDPRPPATQREKADTQYF
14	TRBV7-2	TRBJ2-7	CASSSTGRIYEQYF
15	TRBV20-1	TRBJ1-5	CSAPGGGGINQPQHF
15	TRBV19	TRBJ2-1	CDSSIEGGSYNEQFF
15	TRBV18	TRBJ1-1	CASSRDVGGYGDAFF
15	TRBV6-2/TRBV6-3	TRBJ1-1	CASLTPGHRNTEAFF
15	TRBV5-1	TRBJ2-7	CASSLNPDSDYEQYF
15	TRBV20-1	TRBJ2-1	CSAMGPPVTYNEQFF
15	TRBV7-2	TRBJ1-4	CASSLFGGTNEKLFF
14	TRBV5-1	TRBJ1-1	CASRGSLPNTEAFF
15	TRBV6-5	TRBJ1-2	CASSYSMVEGYGYTF
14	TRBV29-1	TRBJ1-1	CSVEKALAGPEAFF
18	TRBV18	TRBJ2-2	CASSPPNKLRQTTGELFF
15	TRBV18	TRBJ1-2	CASSPGDRRLYGYTF
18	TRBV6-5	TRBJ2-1	CASSYPRTGPSSYNEQFF
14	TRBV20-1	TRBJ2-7	CSANGDSLSYEQYF
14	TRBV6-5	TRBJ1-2	CASSYQVTGAGYTF
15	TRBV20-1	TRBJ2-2	CSASLSLSPTGELFF
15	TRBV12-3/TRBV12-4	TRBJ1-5	CASSFFDRGNQPQHF
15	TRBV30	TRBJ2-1	CAWIKDSGQYNEQFF
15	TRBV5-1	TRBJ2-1	CASSLPAGVYNEQFF
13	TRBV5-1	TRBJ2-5	CASSRGVKETQYF
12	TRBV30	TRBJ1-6	CAWRNRDSPLHF
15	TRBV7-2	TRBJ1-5	CASSLLHDSNQPQHF
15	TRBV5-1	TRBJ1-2	CASSLRESSNYGYTF
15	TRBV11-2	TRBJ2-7	CASSLERGPTYEQYF
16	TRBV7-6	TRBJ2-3	CASSSRTGPSTDTQYF
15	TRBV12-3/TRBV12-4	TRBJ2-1	CASRLGLAGNNEQFF
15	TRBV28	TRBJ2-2	CASSLYGGGAGELSF
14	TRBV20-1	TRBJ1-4	CSTPGEGSGEKLFF
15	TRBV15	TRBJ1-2	CATTSDHGTGLFYTF
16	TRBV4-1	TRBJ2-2	CASSQVLAGVTGELFF
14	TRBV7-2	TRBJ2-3	CASSPQAGRDTQYF
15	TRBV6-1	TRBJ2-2	CASRKLGAYTGELFF
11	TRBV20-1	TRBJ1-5	CSARDSVAQHF
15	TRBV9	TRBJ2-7	CASSLEGKEGYEQYF
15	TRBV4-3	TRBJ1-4	CASSQEILNNRPLFF
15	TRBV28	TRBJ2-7	CASSLVAGGPYEQYF
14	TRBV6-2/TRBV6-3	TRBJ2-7	CASIDRFGSYEQYF
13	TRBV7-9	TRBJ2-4	CASSLVPKNIQYF
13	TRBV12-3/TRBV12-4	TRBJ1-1	CASTPEAGTEAFF
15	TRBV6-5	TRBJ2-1	CASSSQALHGNEQFF
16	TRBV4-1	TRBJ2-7	CASSQDKDRGDYEQYF
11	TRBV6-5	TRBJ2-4	CASRQKNIQYF
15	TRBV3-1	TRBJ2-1	CASRFDRGLNNEQFF
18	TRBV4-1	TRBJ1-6	CASSQYFTPSSYNSPLHF
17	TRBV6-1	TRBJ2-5	CASSEGDFPGRRWTQYF